This TCR beta chain emerged from a study of T-cell reconstitution after alpha-beta-depleted transplantation in children. Findings of the study overall: Expanded graft clones numbering several hundred reportedly gave rise to alpha-beta T cells about two months after transplant.

This clonotype has more than one count but fewer than ten. Its antigen is not identified. Unique molecular identifiers were incorporated during preparation of the TCRbeta library. Each CDR3 protein is one row after TCRdb ran MiXCR on the PCR reads. The sample includes around 450,000 distinct CDR3 sequences, around 15% seen only once; the top ten take over 25%. Looked up from germline, CDR1 is MRHNA and CDR2 is SNTAGT. The V end lost 5 bases, the J end lost 7 bases, and 24 bases lay between the germline ends. The CDR3 totals 17 residues. Sample: PBMCs, mostly from graft donor cells, taken 360 days after TCRalphabeta/CD19-depleted stem cell transplant. The TCR comes from a boy under two years old who had a stem cell transplant for Wiskott-Aldrich syndrome, so the T cells may come from the graft donor. The chain combines TRBV6-4 with TRBJ2-1; D perhaps matches TRBD2 (5 bases). The chain's CDR3 is CASSRLPPTRPPNEQFF. In nucleotides, the CDR3 is TGTGCCAGCAGTAGACTCCCTCCTACTAGGCCCCCGAATGAGCAGTTCTTC.